This TCR beta chain appears in the sequencing data of a study of early T cells in non-severe SARS-CoV-2 infection (dated by TCRdb to 2020 to 2023). For the study in its entirety: Because TCR sequencing was done on bulk RNA from unsorted whole blood, the alpha and beta chains could not be paired.

The study was a case-control design nested within a healthcare worker cohort in London, UK, with weekly nasopharyngeal swab PCR tests and blood sampling. Healthcare workers were recruited during the week of the UK lockdown, between 23 and 31 March 2020, and followed weekly for up to roughly 15 weeks. Concerning this clonotype itself: Its antigen is not yet known. No quality values exist for individual bases; no much larger clone is one base distant.

The germline V gene provides CDR1 SGHRS and CDR2 YFSETQ. The CDR3 goes from the cysteine to the phenylalanine over 14 residues. CDR3 DNA is the only sequence kept; it has 42 bases, read in frame from the first base. The V and J ends are trimmed by 4 bases and 0 bases, leaving 11 bases between them. Libraries were made using 5' RACE. The instrument was a NextSeq 500. To correct for sequencing error and PCR bias, the TCR library protocol tagged individual cDNA molecules with unique molecular identifiers. TCR alpha and beta chains were both sequenced, and the abundances of alpha and beta sequences in each sample were closely correlated with each other. Per the authors' processing: Decombinator V4 was used to perform V gene, J gene and CDR3 annotation of TCR sequences. TCRs were defined as expanded if a significant change between any two time points was detected under a Poisson model with p below 0.0001. Abundances of TCRs were expressed as counts per million after normalisation to the total number of TCRs sequenced in each sample. MAIT TCRs were defined by TRAV1-2 paired with TRAJ12, TRAJ20 or TRAJ33, and iNKT TCRs by TRAV10 paired with TRAJ18. VDJdb, accessed 1 November 2021, was searched for CMV, EBV and SARS-CoV-2 annotated TCRs, with TCRs annotated for multiple antigens excluded. TCRdb ran its own pipeline on the public reads, namely fastp trimming at Q25 and MiXCR clone calling, and kept in-frame beta chains. Each CDR3 protein gets just one entry, which takes the most common genes and DNA from the rows behind it. TCRdb's processing, not the authors' own work, is the source of the V and J calls. The table for this sample lists some 28,000 distinct CDR3 sequences; roughly 5.7% of them were counted only once. Jointly, the top ten make up approximately 23% of the sample.

The full study reports these points: VDJdb matching was skewed toward anti-spike CD8 responses, so virus-specific expansions were likely underestimated and private and CD4 specificities were missed.

The sequence was collected from an adult who was a healthcare worker with PCR-confirmed SARS-CoV-2 infection or an uninfected control (not recorded which). Material for sequencing was whole blood. The receptor chain draws on TRBV5-1 and TRBJ2-7; the D gene is perhaps TRBD1 or TRBD2, as each covers 5 bases. In nucleotides, the sequence is TGCGCCAGCAGCCGGGACGGTCGCTCCTACGAGCAGTACTTC. Translated, this gives CASSRDGRSYEQYF.